The TCR beta chain described here comes from a study of blood T cell repertoires in COVID-19. The CDR3 has 15 amino acids. Using immunoSEQ multiplex PCR, the repertoire was profiled, and TCRdb retains in-frame clones only, with some absent. Among 65,000 to 90,000 clones listed, approximately 79% were seen once. Input material: peripheral blood. This receptor was identified in a man between 70 and 80 years old with active or convalescent COVID-19. This chain uses TRBV1 with TRBJ1-5; the D call TRBD1 from the table was never checked on the DNA. TRBV1 constitutes a pseudogene. Here the CDR3 DNA reads TGCACCAGCCCGACAGGTGACCCGCACGGTCAGCCCCAGCATTTT. It specifies CTSPTGDPHGQPQHF.